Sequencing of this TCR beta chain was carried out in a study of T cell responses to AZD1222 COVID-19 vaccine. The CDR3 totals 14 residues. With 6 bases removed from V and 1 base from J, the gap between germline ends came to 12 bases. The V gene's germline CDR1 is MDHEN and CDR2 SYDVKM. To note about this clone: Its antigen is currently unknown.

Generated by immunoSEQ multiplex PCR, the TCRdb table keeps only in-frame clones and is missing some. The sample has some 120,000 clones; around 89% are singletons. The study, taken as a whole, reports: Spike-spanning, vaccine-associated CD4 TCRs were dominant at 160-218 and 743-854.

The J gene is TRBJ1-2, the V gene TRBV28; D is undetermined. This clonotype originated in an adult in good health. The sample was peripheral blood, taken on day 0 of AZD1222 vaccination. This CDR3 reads CASRPQSGNYGYTF. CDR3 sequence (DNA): TGTGCCAGCAGACCGCAGTCCGGTAACTATGGCTACACCTTC.